This entry describes one T cell receptor beta chain. The data stem from a study of blood T cell repertoires in COVID-19. Turning to the study itself: T cells, B-cell-depleted T cells, or PBMCs supplied cDNA or gDNA.

TCRdb keeps only in-frame clones here, not all; method: immunoSEQ multiplex PCR. The repertoire has under 20,000 clones, roughly 89% of them found once; the top ten carry around 7.2%. The ends lost 4 bases at V and 5 bases at J; junction bases unmatched: 12. The CDR3 sequence is 16 residues long. CDR1 is SGHAT and CDR2 is FQNNGV in the germline V gene. Input material: peripheral blood. This chain joins TRBV11-2 and TRBJ1-2, with 8 bases fitting TRBD1. The origin of this receptor is a human donor in a cohort sampled during active COVID-19. CDR3 residues: CASSSQMGQAIYGYTF. CDR3 DNA: TGTGCCAGCAGCTCCCAGATGGGACAGGCCATATATGGCTACACCTTC. The whole variable domain, remainder taken from reference TRBV11-2 and TRBJ1-2, is EAGVAQSPRYKIIEKRQSVAFWCNPISGHATLYWYQQILGQGPKLLIQFQNNGVVDDSQLPKDRFSAERLKGVDSTLKIQPAKLEDSAVYLCASSSQMGQAIYGYTFGSGTRLTVV.